Reported below is one TCR beta chain. TCRdb's table, derived via immunoSEQ multiplex PCR, lists solely in-frame clones and lacks some. Of about 310,000 clones listed, roughly 84% were seen once; the top ten hold 1%. This specimen belongs to a study of blood T cell repertoires in COVID-19. Per germline, CDR1 SGHTA and CDR2 FQGTGA. CDR3 size: 14 residues. Between the trimmed V and J ends, which lost 5 bases and 1 base, there was a span of 9 bases. The sample comprised peripheral blood. V usage is TRBV7-3 and J usage is TRBJ2-1, with a possible D match to TRBD1 (5 bases). This TCR derives from a man aged 45-65 years with active or convalescent COVID-19. CDR3 sequence (DNA): TGTGCCAGCAGCCCGCAGGGATCCTACAATGAGCAGTTCTTC. Its translation is CASSPQGSYNEQFF. Looking up the rest from reference TRBV7-3 and TRBJ2-1 gives the full variable domain: GAGVSQTPSNKVTEKGKYVELRCDPISGHTALYWYRQSLGQGPEFLIYFQGTGAADDSGLPNDRFFAVRPEGSVSTLKIQRTERGDSAVYLCASSPQGSYNEQFFGPGTRLTVL.